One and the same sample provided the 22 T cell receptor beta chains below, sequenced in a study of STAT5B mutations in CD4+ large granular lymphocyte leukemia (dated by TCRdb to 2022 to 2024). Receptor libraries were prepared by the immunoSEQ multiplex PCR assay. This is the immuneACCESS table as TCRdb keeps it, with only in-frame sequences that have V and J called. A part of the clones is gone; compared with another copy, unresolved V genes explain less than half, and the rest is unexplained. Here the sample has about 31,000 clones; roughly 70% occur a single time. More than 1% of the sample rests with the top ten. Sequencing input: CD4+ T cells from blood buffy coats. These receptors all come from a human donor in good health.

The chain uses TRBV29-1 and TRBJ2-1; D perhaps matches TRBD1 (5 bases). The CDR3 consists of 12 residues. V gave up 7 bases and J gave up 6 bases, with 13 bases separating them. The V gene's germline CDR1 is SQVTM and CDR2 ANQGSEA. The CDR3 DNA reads TGCAGCGCCTTATTCGACAGCAATGAGCAGTTCTTC. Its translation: CSALFDSNEQFF.

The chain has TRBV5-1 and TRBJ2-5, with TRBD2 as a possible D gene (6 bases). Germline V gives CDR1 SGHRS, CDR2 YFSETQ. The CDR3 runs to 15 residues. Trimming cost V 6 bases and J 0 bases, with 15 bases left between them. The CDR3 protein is CASTPTRGDQETQYF. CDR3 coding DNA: TGCGCCAGCACCCCGACTCGCGGGGACCAAGAGACCCAGTACTTC.

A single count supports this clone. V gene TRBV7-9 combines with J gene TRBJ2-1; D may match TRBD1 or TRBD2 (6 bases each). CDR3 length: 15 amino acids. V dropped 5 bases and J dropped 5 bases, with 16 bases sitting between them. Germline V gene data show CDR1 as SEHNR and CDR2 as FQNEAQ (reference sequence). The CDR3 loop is CASSGDIGGHNEQFF. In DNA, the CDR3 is TGTGCCAGCAGCGGGGACATCGGAGGGCACAATGAGCAGTTCTTC.

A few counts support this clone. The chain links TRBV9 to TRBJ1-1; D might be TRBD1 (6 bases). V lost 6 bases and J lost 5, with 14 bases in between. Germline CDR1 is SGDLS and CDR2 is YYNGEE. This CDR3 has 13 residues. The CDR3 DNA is TGTGCCAGCACTTCAGGGGCTTCTACTGAAGCTTTCTTT. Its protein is CASTSGASTEAFF.

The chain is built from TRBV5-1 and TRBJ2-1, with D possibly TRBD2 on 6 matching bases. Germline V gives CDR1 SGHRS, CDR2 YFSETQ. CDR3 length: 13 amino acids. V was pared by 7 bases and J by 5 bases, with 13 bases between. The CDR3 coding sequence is TGCGCCAGCTCCCCCGGAGGGGACAATGAGCAGTTCTTC. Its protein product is CASSPGGDNEQFF.

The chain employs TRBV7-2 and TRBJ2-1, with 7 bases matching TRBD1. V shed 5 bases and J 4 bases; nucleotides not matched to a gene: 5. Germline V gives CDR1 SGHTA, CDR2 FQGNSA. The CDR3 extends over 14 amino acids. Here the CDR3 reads CASSLRQGYNEQFF. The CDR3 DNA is TGTGCCAGCAGCCTTCGACAGGGTTACAATGAGCAGTTCTTC.

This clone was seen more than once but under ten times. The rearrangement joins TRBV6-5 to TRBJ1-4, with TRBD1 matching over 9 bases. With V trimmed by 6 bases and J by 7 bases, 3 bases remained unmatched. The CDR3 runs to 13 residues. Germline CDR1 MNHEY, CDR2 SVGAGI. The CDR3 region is CASRQGAVEKLFF. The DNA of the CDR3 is TGTGCCAGCAGACAGGGGGCTGTTGAAAAACTGTTTTTT.

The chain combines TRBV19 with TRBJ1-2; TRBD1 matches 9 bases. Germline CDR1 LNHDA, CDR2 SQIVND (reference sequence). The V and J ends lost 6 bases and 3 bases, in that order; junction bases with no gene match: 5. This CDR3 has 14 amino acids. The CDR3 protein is CASSRDRADYGYTF. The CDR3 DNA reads TGTGCCAGTAGCCGGGACAGGGCAGACTATGGCTACACCTTC.

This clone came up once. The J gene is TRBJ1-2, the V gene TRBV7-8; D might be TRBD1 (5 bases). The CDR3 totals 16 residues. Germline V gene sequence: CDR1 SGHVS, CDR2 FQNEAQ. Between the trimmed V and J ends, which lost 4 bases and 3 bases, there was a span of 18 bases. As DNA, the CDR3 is TGTGCCAGCAGCTCCAACGGGTGGGACGGTTACTATGGCTACACCTTC. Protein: CASSSNGWDGYYGYTF.

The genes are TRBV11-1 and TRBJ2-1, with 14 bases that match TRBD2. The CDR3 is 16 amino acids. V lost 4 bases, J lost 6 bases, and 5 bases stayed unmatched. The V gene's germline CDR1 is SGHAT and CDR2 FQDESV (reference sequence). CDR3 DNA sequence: TGTGCCAGCAGCTATGAGACTAGCGGGGGGGGCAATGAGCAGTTCTTC. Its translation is CASSYETSGGGNEQFF.

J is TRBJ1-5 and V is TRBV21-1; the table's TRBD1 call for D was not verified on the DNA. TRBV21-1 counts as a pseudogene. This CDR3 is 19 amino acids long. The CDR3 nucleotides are TGTGCCAGCAGCAAGGCCCTGGACAGGGGATTAGATGGCAATCAGCCCCAGCATTTT. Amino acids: CASSKALDRGLDGNQPQHF.

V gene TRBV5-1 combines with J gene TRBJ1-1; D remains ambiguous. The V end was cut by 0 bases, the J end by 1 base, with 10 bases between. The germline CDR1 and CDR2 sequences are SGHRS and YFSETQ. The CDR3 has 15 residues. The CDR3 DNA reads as TGCGCCAGCAGCTTGGCCGGGGTTTCGAACACTGAAGCTTTCTTT. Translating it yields CASSLAGVSNTEAFF.

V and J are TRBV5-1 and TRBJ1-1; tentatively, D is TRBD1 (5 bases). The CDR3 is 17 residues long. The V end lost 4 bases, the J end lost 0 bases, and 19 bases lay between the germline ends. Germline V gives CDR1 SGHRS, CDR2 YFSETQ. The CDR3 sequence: CASSQPTSRELNTEAFF. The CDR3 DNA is TGCGCCAGCAGCCAGCCTACCTCCAGGGAACTGAACACTGAAGCTTTCTTT.

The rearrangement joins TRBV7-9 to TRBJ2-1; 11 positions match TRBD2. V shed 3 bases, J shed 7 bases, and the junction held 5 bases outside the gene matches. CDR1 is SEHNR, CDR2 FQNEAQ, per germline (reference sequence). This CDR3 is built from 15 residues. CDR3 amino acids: CASSLSSGRGNEQFF. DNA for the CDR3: TGTGCCAGCAGCTTGAGTAGCGGGAGGGGAAATGAGCAGTTCTTC.

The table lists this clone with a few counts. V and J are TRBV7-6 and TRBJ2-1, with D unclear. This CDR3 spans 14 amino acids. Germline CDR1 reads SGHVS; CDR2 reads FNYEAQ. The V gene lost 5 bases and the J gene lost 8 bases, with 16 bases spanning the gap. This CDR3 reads CASSQRQRGDEQFF. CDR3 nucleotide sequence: TGTGCCAGCAGCCAAAGGCAGCGCGGCGATGAGCAGTTCTTC.

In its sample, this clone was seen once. The CDR3 DNA reads TGTGCCAGCAGCCTCGGACGGGACACCATATATTTT. It translates to CASSLGRDTIYF. The chain uses TRBV2 and TRBJ1-3; D call uncertain. With 6 bases removed from V and 8 bases from J, the gap between germline ends came to 11 bases. The CDR3 consists of 12 residues. Germline V gives CDR1 SNHLY, CDR2 FYNNEI.

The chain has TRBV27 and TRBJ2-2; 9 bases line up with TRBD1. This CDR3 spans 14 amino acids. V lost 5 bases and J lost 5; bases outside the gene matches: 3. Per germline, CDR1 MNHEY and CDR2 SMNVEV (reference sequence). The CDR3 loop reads CASSGTGITGELFF. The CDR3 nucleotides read TGTGCCAGCAGTGGGACAGGGATTACCGGGGAGCTGTTTTTT.

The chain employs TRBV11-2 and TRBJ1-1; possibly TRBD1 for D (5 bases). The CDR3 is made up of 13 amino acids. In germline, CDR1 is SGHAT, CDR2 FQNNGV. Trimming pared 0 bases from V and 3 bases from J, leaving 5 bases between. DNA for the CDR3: TGTGCCAGCAGCTTAGAAGGGGACACTGAAGCTTTCTTT. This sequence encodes CASSLEGDTEAFF.

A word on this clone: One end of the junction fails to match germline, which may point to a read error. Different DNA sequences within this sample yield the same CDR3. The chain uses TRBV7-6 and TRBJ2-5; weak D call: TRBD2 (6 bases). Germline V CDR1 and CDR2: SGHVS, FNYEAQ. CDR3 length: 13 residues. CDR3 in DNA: TGCGCCAGCAGCCTTGGGAGGCAAGAGACCCAGTACTTC. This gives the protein CASSLGRQETQYF.

The CDR3 spells CASSLGLAGRNEQYF. The CDR3 coding sequence is TGTGCCAGCAGCTTAGGACTAGCGGGACGGAACGAGCAGTACTTC. The chain couples TRBV11-3 to TRBJ2-7, with 11 positions matching TRBD2. This CDR3 spans 15 amino acids. The V segment lost 1 base and the J segment 5 bases; nucleotides outside the gene matches: 4. Germline V lookup: CDR1 SGHNT, CDR2 YENEEA. The whole variable domain, remainder taken from reference TRBV11-3 and TRBJ2-7, is EAGVVQSPRYKIIEKKQPVAFWCNPISGHNTLYWYLQNLGQGPELLIRYENEEAVDDSQLPKDRFSAERLKGVDSTLKIQPAELGDSAVYLCASSLGLAGRNEQYFGPGTRLTVT.

CDR3 sequence: CAIRSRSTEAFF. In DNA form, the CDR3 reads TGTGCCATCAGGTCGAGGTCCACTGAAGCTTTCTTT. J is TRBJ1-1 and V is TRBV10-3; D is unclear. The CDR3 has 12 amino acids. V lost 6 bases, J lost 4 bases, and 9 bases lay in between. The germline gives CDR1 ENHRY, CDR2 SYGVKD.

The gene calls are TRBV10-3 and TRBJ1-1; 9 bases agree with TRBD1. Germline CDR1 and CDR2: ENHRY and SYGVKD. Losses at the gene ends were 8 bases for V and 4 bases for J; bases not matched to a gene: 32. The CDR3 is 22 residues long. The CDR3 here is CAIGTTRISSNLFPTGGTEAFF. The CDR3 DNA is TGTGCCATCGGCACCACCCGCATATCTTCAAACCTTTTTCCGACAGGGGGCACTGAAGCTTTCTTT.